A selection of T cell receptor beta chains follows, all from one sample in a study of cytomegalovirus exposure and HLA in healthy donors. Profiled with immunoSEQ multiplex PCR; TCRdb holds only in-frame clones, not every one. The sample carries around 200,000 clones, around 86% recorded once. Material: PBMCs. The receptors come from a man aged 45-65 years in good health and CMV-seronegative. Each CDR3 is given with its conserved first and last residue.

V gene,CDR3 protein
TRBV11-2,CASSLDRASSGNEQFF
TRBV9,CASSAQGRRSRYGYTF
TRBV7-9,CASSLGFDTDYEQYF
TRBV5-6,CASSLANRGLETGELFF
TRBV10-3,CAIRTTSGSNYEQYF
TRBV27,CASRKTGGTGELFF
TRBV6-1,CASRVGDSGNTIYF
TRBV4-1,CASSQDPAGDRHEQYF
TRBV7-6,CASSKQPHYEQYF
TRBV30,CACRTGAIRGNQPQHF
TRBV7-8,CASSLEWGAYDEQYF
TRBV5-1,CASSLDGSSGANVLTF
TRBV7-2,CASSTRDRAGYTF
TRBV19,CASSTQQGAAFF
TRBV28,CASRGGSGTQYF
TRBV4-1,CASSQDVLGTGSGNYGYTF
TRBV4-2,CASSPDQTGTYEQYF
TRBV5-4,CASSPGQGLGNEQFF
TRBV9,CASSPRTGDNTGELFF
TRBV2,CASSRSFVNTEAFF
TRBV6-5,CASSYSLNQPQHF